These 9 T cell receptor beta chains came from one sample sequenced in a study of CD8 T cells in Susac syndrome. Random hexamers were used to reverse transcribe 0.5 to 1 ug of RNA. TCRdb redid the calling of the immunoSEQ multiplex PCR reads with MiXCR, one entry per CDR3 protein. The sample has about 100,000 distinct CDR3 sequences, 95% seen once. The specimen sequenced was CD8+ T cells from PBMCs. These receptors all stem from a human donor with Susac syndrome.

There are a few counts of this clonotype. This chain joins TRBV14 and TRBJ2-3; possible D gene TRBD2, 6 bases. Per germline, CDR1 SGHDN and CDR2 FVKESK. The CDR3 sequence is 14 residues long. V lost 0 bases, J lost 3 bases, and 7 bases lay in between. CDR3 region: CASSQDGGTDTQYF. DNA of the CDR3: TGTGCCAGCAGCCAAGATGGGGGGACAGATACGCAGTATTTT.

The rearrangement joins TRBV4-2 to TRBJ2-7, with D tentatively TRBD2 (8 bases). The CDR3 length is 14 residues. Trimming pared 5 bases from V and 5 bases from J, leaving 16 bases between. Germline assignment: CDR1 LGHNA and CDR2 YNFKEQ. The chain's CDR3 is CASSNREGANEQYF. CDR3 nucleotide sequence: TGTGCCAGCAGCAACCGGGAGGGGGCCAACGAGCAGTACTTC.

This chain connects TRBV21-1 to TRBJ2-4; no check of the table's D call, TRBD1, against the DNA was made. TRBV21-1 is a pseudogene. This CDR3 region has 17 residues. CDR3 DNA sequence: TGTGCCAGCAGCAACCTATCCGGGACAGGGGGCGGAAACATTCAGTACTTC. Protein product: CASSNLSGTGGGNIQYF.

This clonotype is a singleton in its sample. The chain recombines TRBV11-1 with TRBJ2-4, with 9 bases aligning to TRBD1. The junction had 5 bases not matched to a gene; V was cut back by 4 bases and J by 7 bases. The CDR3 loop spans 14 amino acids. Per germline, CDR1 SGHAT and CDR2 FQDESV (reference sequence). CDR3 protein: CASSSYRGPNIQYF. DNA for the CDR3: TGTGCCAGCAGCTCTTACAGGGGGCCCAACATTCAGTACTTC. Full variable domain (remainder filled in from reference TRBV11-1 and TRBJ2-4): EAEVAQSPRYKITEKSQAVAFWCDPISGHATLYWYRQILGQGPELLVQFQDESVVDDSQLPKDRFSAERLKGVDSTLKIQPAELGDSAMYLCASSSYRGPNIQYFGAGTRLSVL.

This clonotype is a singleton in its sample. This rearrangement joins TRBV4-1 to TRBJ1-5, with 7 bases lining up with TRBD1. The CDR3 contains 15 residues. V was clipped by 3 bases and J by 6 bases; unmatched bases: 8. The V gene's germline CDR1 is MGHRA and CDR2 YSYEKL. The CDR3, as DNA: TGCGCCAGCAGCCAGTTAAGGGGGCTCGGTCAGCCCCAGCATTTT. It codes for CASSQLRGLGQPQHF.

The chain carries TRBV3-1 and TRBJ1-2; no firm D call. The CDR3 is 15 residues long. The germline V gene has CDR1 LGHDT and CDR2 YNNKEL (reference sequence). Trimming took 4 bases from V and 0 from J, leaving 12 bases between them. The CDR3 region is CASSPDGRANYGYTF. The CDR3 DNA is TGTGCCAGCAGCCCAGACGGACGGGCTAACTATGGCTACACCTTC.

This sequence joins TRBV20-1 and TRBJ2-1; D is undetermined. The CDR3 covers 12 residues. The V gene's germline CDR1 is DFQATT and CDR2 SNEGSKA (reference sequence). The V gene lost 3 bases and the J gene lost 9 bases, with 12 bases spanning the gap. The CDR3 sequence: CSARGGPLEQFF. The CDR3 DNA is TGCAGTGCTAGGGGCGGACCCCTTGAGCAGTTCTTC.

This clonotype was observed a handful of times. The J gene is TRBJ1-6, the V gene TRBV6-2 or TRBV6-3, with D unresolved. Germline lookup yields CDR1 MNHEY and CDR2 SVGEGT. V was cut by 4 bases and J by 6 bases, with 4 bases left in between. The CDR3 covers 12 residues. CDR3 bases: TGTGCCAGCAGTTCTGGTAATTCACCCCTCCACTTT. Amino acid sequence: CASSSGNSPLHF.

This chain links TRBV29-1 with TRBJ2-7; 10 bases are a match to TRBD2. CDR1 is SQVTM and CDR2 is ANQGSEA in the germline V gene. V lost 4 bases to trimming and J lost 1 base; unmatched junction nucleotides: 4. This CDR3 is built from 14 residues. CDR3 region: CSVVGLAASYEQYF. CDR3 nucleotide sequence: TGCAGCGTTGTTGGACTAGCGGCATCCTACGAGCAGTACTTC.